One and the same sample provided the 5 T cell receptor beta chains below, sequenced in a study of T cell responses to AZD1222 COVID-19 vaccine. Libraries were prepared by immunoSEQ multiplex PCR; TCRdb keeps only in-frame clonotypes and omits some of them. The repertoire consists of 50,000 to 65,000 clones, with around 81% occurring once and the leading ten covering over 20%. The sequenced sample was peripheral blood, obtained 28 days after the second AZD1222 dose. All receptors come from an adult who received the AZD1222 COVID-19 vaccine.

The chain uses TRBV7-8 and TRBJ1-1; 9 positions match TRBD1. V dropped 5 bases and J dropped 3; count of bases not matched to a gene: 7. The CDR3 sequence is 15 residues long. CDR1 is SGHVS and CDR2 is FQNEAQ in the germline V gene. The CDR3 sequence is CASSARDRAYTEAFF. CDR3 coding DNA: TGTGCCAGCAGCGCCCGGGACAGGGCGTACACTGAAGCTTTCTTT.

The rearrangement uses TRBV6-5 and TRBJ2-3; 8 bases align to TRBD2. The CDR3 consists of 15 residues. J was trimmed by 1 base and V by 5 bases; bases with no gene match: 5. Germline CDR1 and CDR2: MNHEY and SVGAGI. CDR3 sequence (DNA): TGTGCCAGCAGTCAGACTAGCGTCCGCACAGATACGCAGTATTTT. Its protein is CASSQTSVRTDTQYF.

The rearrangement uses TRBV27 and TRBJ1-2; D is uncertain. Germline values: CDR1 MNHEY, CDR2 SMNVEV (reference sequence). V was clipped by 4 bases and J by 5 bases, with 11 bases between them. The CDR3 sequence is 13 residues long. The DNA for the CDR3 is TGTGCCAGCAGTTCTCGAGATGGATATGGCTACACCTTC. Amino acids: CASSSRDGYGYTF.

This chain uses TRBV15 with TRBJ2-5; the match to TRBD2 covers 10 bases. Germline lookup yields CDR1 LNHNV and CDR2 YYDKDF (reference sequence). V trimming: 5 bases; J trimming: 4 bases; junction bases outside the gene matches: 10. The CDR3 is 16 residues long. CDR3 sequence reads: CATSANLAGVGETQYF. In DNA, the CDR3 is TGTGCCACCAGCGCCAACCTAGCGGGAGTTGGAGAGACCCAGTACTTC.

This chain uses TRBV27 with TRBJ2-1, with D perhaps TRBD1 (6 bases). Germline lookup yields CDR1 MNHEY and CDR2 SMNVEV (reference sequence). Between the trimmed V and J ends, which lost 6 bases and 0 bases, there was a span of 9 bases. The CDR3 totals 14 residues. In DNA, the CDR3 is TGTGCCAGCAGGACAGGAAGCTCCTACAATGAGCAGTTCTTC. Protein sequence: CASRTGSSYNEQFF.